Listed below are T cell receptor beta chains from one sample, sequenced in a study of cytotoxic CD8 clonotypes in ibrutinib-treated CLL. This table comes from immunoSEQ multiplex PCR, and its TCRdb copy is limited to in-frame clones, with some not included. The data show approximately 84,000 clones, with about 86% seen just once and around 5% held by the top ten. This material consisted of PBMCs, taken before ibrutinib treatment. Receptors originate from a human donor with chronic lymphocytic leukemia. Each CDR3 is given with its conserved first and last residue.

V gene	J gene	CDR3 protein
TRBV7-9	TRBJ1-4	CASRGNNEKLFF
TRBV19	TRBJ1-2	CASSQDRGSYGYTF
TRBV19	TRBJ1-4	CASSTAAIGRLGEKLFF
TRBV19	TRBJ1-5	CASSSLQGKGNQPQHF
TRBV10-3	TRBJ2-1	CAISAGGGIDEQFF
TRBV19	TRBJ2-2	CASTITRDRGTGELFF
TRBV6-5	TRBJ2-3	CASTTRRQLTDTQYF
TRBV27	TRBJ1-2	CASSLNPGPLGSYGYTF
TRBV27	TRBJ2-7	CASRKIRTSGSYEQYF
TRBV4-3	TRBJ2-7	CASSQDLGLARYEQYF
TRBV5-6	TRBJ1-5	CASSLGQGDQPQHF
TRBV4-1	TRBJ2-1	CASSQSSTEAKGYNEQFF
TRBV11-2	TRBJ2-7	CASSFREGLPPGEQYF
TRBV30	TRBJ1-4	CAWSARFATNEKLFF
TRBV4-2	TRBJ2-1	CASSQDRWTENEQFF
TRBV7-9	TRBJ1-1	CASSPRIGTVNTEAFF
TRBV29-1	TRBJ2-7	CSVAKGPDGEQYF
TRBV5-6	TRBJ2-2	CASRVTGINTGELFF
TRBV7-3	TRBJ2-1	CASSLSGSLEQFF
TRBV30	TRBJ2-1	CAWGPSGTPLGQFF
TRBV7-3	TRBJ2-3	CASSLNSGRTDTQYF
TRBV30	TRBJ2-7	CAWSVPRGIYEQYF
TRBV13	TRBJ2-7	CASSLGRGSSYEQYF
TRBV10-1	TRBJ1-1	CASSEEGRNTEAFF
TRBV28	TRBJ1-5	CASIKVNSRNQPQHF
TRBV9	TRBJ2-1	CASSAEGQEHNEQFF
TRBV10-3	TRBJ2-2	CAISAGLAGGTVIGELFF
TRBV4-2	TRBJ2-2	CASSQDRRTNTGELFF
TRBV29-1	TRBJ1-5	CSVEDSSGEPQHF
TRBV5-6	TRBJ2-7	CASSQAVGGEQYF